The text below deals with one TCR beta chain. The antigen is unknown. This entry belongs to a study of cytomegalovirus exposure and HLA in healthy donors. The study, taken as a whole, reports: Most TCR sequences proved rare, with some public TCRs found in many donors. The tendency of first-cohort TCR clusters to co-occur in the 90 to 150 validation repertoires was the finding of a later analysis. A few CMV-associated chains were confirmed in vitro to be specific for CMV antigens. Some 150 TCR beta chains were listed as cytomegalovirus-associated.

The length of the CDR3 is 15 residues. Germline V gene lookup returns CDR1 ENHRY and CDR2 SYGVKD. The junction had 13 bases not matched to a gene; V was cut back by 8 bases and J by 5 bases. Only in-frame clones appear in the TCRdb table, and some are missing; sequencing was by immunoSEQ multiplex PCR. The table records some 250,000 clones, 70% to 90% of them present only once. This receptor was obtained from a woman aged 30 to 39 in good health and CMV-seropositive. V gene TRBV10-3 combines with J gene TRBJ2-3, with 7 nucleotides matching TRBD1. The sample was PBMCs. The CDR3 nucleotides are TGTGCCATCCGAACTGACAGGGTGGAACAAGATACGCAGTATTTT. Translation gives CAIRTDRVEQDTQYF.